This T cell receptor beta chain came from a study of blood T cell repertoires in COVID-19. Whole-study context: Samples representing acute and convalescent COVID-19 were sourced from the United States, Italy and Spain. PBMCs, B-cell-depleted T cells, or T cells were the source of the cDNA or gDNA that made up the material.

V shed 2 bases and J 9 bases; nucleotides not matched to a gene: 9. The CDR3 runs 15 residues. CDR1 MNHEY and CDR2 SMNVEV come from the germline V gene (reference sequence). Followed over time, Seattle patients had been enrolled while infection was active. Measured with immunoSEQ multiplex PCR; TCRdb has only the in-frame clones, and not every one. The data show approximately 200,000 clones, under 90% seen once. The chain is built from TRBV27 and TRBJ1-4, with 7 bases that match TRBD1. Material for sequencing was peripheral blood. The receptor's source is a person aged 65 to 85 with COVID-19, enrolled during active disease. The CDR3 DNA reads TGTGCCAGCAGTTTAAGGACAGGCGCCGCGAAAAAACTGTTTTTT. Amino acids: CASSLRTGAAKKLFF.